This T cell receptor (beta chain) came from a study of blood T cell repertoires in COVID-19. Study details: Sites in the United States, Italy and Spain provided acute and convalescent COVID-19 samples.

The assay was immunoSEQ multiplex PCR, and TCRdb's table has in-frame clones only and misses some. Of fewer than 200,000 clones in the sample, 70% to 85% were seen once. This CDR3 spans 12 amino acids. V gave up 6 bases and J gave up 6 bases, with 11 bases separating them. Germline V gives CDR1 MNHEY, CDR2 SMNVEV (reference sequence). The sequenced sample was PBMCs or T cells enriched from blood (not recorded which). The chain joins TRBV27 to TRBJ1-2; D perhaps matches TRBD1 (6 bases). This clonotype was obtained from a woman aged 50 to 60 who had recovered from COVID-19. The CDR3 coding sequence is TGTGCCAGCAGGACGAACAGGGATGGCTACACCTTC. This encodes CASRTNRDGYTF.